This passage covers 21 T cell receptor beta chains from one sample sequenced in a study of response to subunit inactivated influenza vaccine. TCRdb called the RT-PCR reads again in MiXCR, with one record for every CDR3 protein. The sample has some 800,000 distinct CDR3 sequences, around 21% seen once. This material consisted of PBMCs from blood, taken roughly 5 days after vaccination. The receptors were gathered from a man over 45 who received an inactivated influenza vaccine.

About this clonotype: An end of the junction differs from the germline gene, which may be a read error. The rearrangement links TRBV10-3 to TRBJ1-6; D not resolved. Germline V gives CDR1 ENHRY, CDR2 SYGVKD. CDR3 length: 11 residues. The CDR3, as DNA: TGTGCCATCAGTGATGGGTCCGATAAACTCTTT. Amino acid sequence: CAISDGSDKLF.

The gene calls are TRBV28 and TRBJ2-7; no reliable D call. Per the germline V gene, CDR1 is MDHEN and CDR2 is SYDVKM. The V end was cut by 4 bases, the J end by 7 bases, with 17 bases between. This CDR3 is built from 14 residues. The chain's CDR3 is CASSSTSSLFEQYF. CDR3 nucleotides: TGTGCCAGCAGTTCAACCTCCTCCTTATTTGAGCAGTACTTC.

The chain employs TRBV28 and TRBJ2-3, with D uncertain. This CDR3 has 12 amino acids. CDR1 is MDHEN and CDR2 is SYDVKM in the germline V gene. The V end was cut by 7 bases, the J end by 2 bases, with 7 bases between. CDR3 nucleotides: TGTGCCAGCATTTCCTACACAGATACGCAGTATTTT. It encodes CASISYTDTQYF.

This rearrangement joins TRBV5-1 to TRBJ2-1; D may be TRBD1 (5 bases). CDR1 is SGHRS and CDR2 is YFSETQ in the germline V gene. Trimming took off 5 bases at V and 4 bases at J, with 16 bases between the two ends. CDR3 length equals 15 residues. The CDR3: CASRYRSGSYNEQFF. DNA of the CDR3: TGCGCCAGCAGATACAGGTCCGGGTCGTACAATGAGCAGTTCTTC.

This clonotype appeared a few times. This rearrangement joins TRBV20-1 to TRBJ2-5, with 10 bases aligning to TRBD1. The CDR3 sequence is 14 residues long. With 6 bases clipped from V and 5 bases from J, the junction kept 9 bases outside the gene matches. Germline V gives CDR1 DFQATT, CDR2 SNEGSKA (reference sequence). In DNA, the CDR3 is TGCAGTGCCAGACAGGGGGCGAGTTTTGAGACCCAGTACTTC. It translates to CSARQGASFETQYF.

This clonotype was counted only a few times. The J gene is TRBJ1-2, the V gene TRBV24-1; a weak D match, TRBD1 (5 bases). Germline-derived CDR1 and CDR2 are KGHDR and SFDVKD. Between the trimmed V and J ends, which lost 5 bases and 2 bases, there was a span of 11 bases. The CDR3 has 14 residues. The DNA for the CDR3 is TGTGCCACCAGTGGAGGGGCGTCGAACTATGGCTACACCTTC. It specifies CATSGGASNYGYTF.

V usage is TRBV7-2 and J usage is TRBJ2-3; 9 positions agree with TRBD2. This CDR3 has 17 residues. Germline values: CDR1 SGHTA, CDR2 FQGNSA. V shed 2 bases and J 4 bases; nucleotides not matched to a gene: 10. The CDR3 protein is CASSLRIRTSAADTQYF. In DNA, the CDR3 is TGTGCCAGCAGCTTAAGGATCCGGACTAGCGCTGCAGATACGCAGTATTTT.

This clonotype has only a few counts. J is TRBJ1-4 and V is TRBV11-2; no reliable D call. With 3 bases removed from V and 0 bases from J, the gap between germline ends came to 11 bases. Germline assignment: CDR1 SGHAT and CDR2 FQNNGV. The CDR3 consists of 16 residues. The CDR3: CASSLRRPATNEKLFF. The CDR3 nucleotides are TGTGCCAGCAGCTTGAGACGGCCTGCAACTAATGAAAAACTGTTTTTT.

This chain joins TRBV6-2 or TRBV6-3 and TRBJ2-1, with D tentatively TRBD1 (5 bases). Trimming shortened V by 5 bases and J by 7 bases, and 24 bases separated the two germline ends. The CDR3 runs to 17 residues. Germline CDR1 MNHEY, CDR2 SVGEGT. DNA for the CDR3: TGTGCCAGCAGTAAATCCAGACAGTACAATAGTTTGAATGAGCAGTTCTTC. This translates into CASSKSRQYNSLNEQFF.

The genes are TRBV7-9 and TRBJ1-2; 8 bases are shared with TRBD1. The trim removed 3 bases at V and 8 bases at J, leaving 11 bases unmatched. Germline values: CDR1 SEHNR, CDR2 FQNEAQ (reference sequence). CDR3 length: 15 residues. CDR3 DNA: TGTGCCAGCAGCTTTGACCCCGGACAGGGAGGAGGCTACACCTTC. It translates to CASSFDPGQGGGYTF. The entire variable domain, with the rest obtained from reference TRBV7-9 and TRBJ1-2, is as follows: DTGVSQNPRHKITKRGQNVTFRCDPISEHNRLYWYRQTLGQGPEFLTYFQNEAQLEKSRLLSDRFSAERPKGSFSTLEIQRTEQGDSAMYLCASSFDPGQGGGYTFGSGTRLTVV.

This clonotype was seen at least ten times. This chain connects TRBV4-2 to TRBJ2-1; 9 nucleotides match TRBD2. With 0 bases clipped from V and 3 bases from J, the junction kept 9 bases outside the gene matches. Germline assignment: CDR1 LGHNA and CDR2 YNFKEQ. The CDR3 length is 18 residues. CDR3 sequence: CASSQDHSGTSSYNEQFF. In DNA, the CDR3 is TGTGCCAGCAGCCAAGACCATTCTGGGACTAGCAGCTACAATGAGCAGTTCTTC.

There are a few counts of this clonotype. The rearrangement joins TRBV29-1 to TRBJ1-1; 7 bases line up with TRBD1. Trimming took 2 bases from V and 6 from J; bases not matched to a gene: 0. There are 11 residues in the CDR3. From germline, CDR1 is SQVTM and CDR2 ANQGSEA. CDR3 in amino acids: CSVETGAEAFF. Written as DNA, the CDR3 is TGCAGCGTTGAAACAGGGGCTGAAGCTTTCTTT.

The V gene is TRBV6-5, the J gene TRBJ2-7; the match to TRBD1 covers 7 bases. J was trimmed by 5 bases and V by 5 bases; bases with no gene match: 3. The CDR3 length is 12 residues. CDR1 MNHEY and CDR2 SVGAGI come from the germline V gene. The CDR3 protein is CASSNTGDEQYF. DNA of the CDR3: TGTGCCAGCAGTAATACAGGGGACGAGCAGTACTTC.

This chain uses TRBV4-3 with TRBJ1-1, with D perhaps TRBD1 (6 bases). From germline, CDR1 is LGHNA and CDR2 YSLEER. The CDR3 covers 15 residues. The V and J ends lost 0 bases and 5 bases respectively, with 13 bases between them. The CDR3 sequence: CASSQERTGRTEAFF. CDR3 DNA: TGCGCCAGCAGCCAAGAAAGAACAGGGAGGACTGAAGCTTTCTTT.

This clonotype has at least ten counts. The rearrangement uses TRBV7-2 and TRBJ2-1; the D gene is possibly TRBD2 (6 bases). CDR3 length equals 17 residues. Germline V gene lookup returns CDR1 SGHTA and CDR2 FQGNSA. V lost 1 base and J lost 9, with 22 bases in between. The DNA for the CDR3 is TGTGCCAGCAGCTTAGTTCGCGGCGGGATGTCTAAGGTTGAGCAGTTCTTC. It encodes CASSLVRGGMSKVEQFF.

The table lists this clonotype with a few counts. The rearrangement joins TRBV20-1 to TRBJ2-3, with D hard to call. The CDR3 runs 13 residues. V was trimmed by 3 bases and J by 4 bases, leaving 11 bases between them. The germline V gene has CDR1 DFQATT and CDR2 SNEGSKA (reference sequence). DNA of the CDR3: TGCAGTGCTAGCAGGACGCGTGCAGATACGCAGTATTTT. This codes for CSASRTRADTQYF.

The chain is built from TRBV28 and TRBJ2-1, with TRBD2 identical over 10 bases. CDR1 is MDHEN, CDR2 SYDVKM, per germline. Trimming at V came to 3 bases and at J to 8 bases, leaving 7 bases not matched to a gene. The CDR3 length is 15 residues. CDR3 residues: CASSLLAGVSDEQFF. Written as DNA, the CDR3 is TGTGCCAGCAGTTTGCTAGCGGGAGTTTCGGATGAGCAGTTCTTC. The variable domain in full, with the rest retrieved from reference TRBV28 and TRBJ2-1, is DVKVTQSSRYLVKRTGEKVFLECVQDMDHENMFWYRQDPGLGLRLIYFSYDVKMKEKGDIPEGYSVSREKKERFSLILESASTNQTSMYLCASSLLAGVSDEQFFGPGTRLTVL.

This clonotype was found a few times. The chain links TRBV12-3 or TRBV12-4 to TRBJ2-4; D unresolved. There are 13 residues in the CDR3. Trimming took off 6 bases at V and 6 bases at J, with 12 bases between the two ends. CDR3 protein: CASRATPSNIQYF. The CDR3 bases are TGTGCCAGCAGAGCTACCCCATCAAACATTCAGTACTTC.

This clonotype was seen a few times. The chain couples TRBV29-1 to TRBJ2-1, with 8 bases that match TRBD2. CDR3 size: 14 residues. Germline CDR1 and CDR2: SQVTM and ANQGSEA. The trim removed 1 base at V and 5 bases at J, leaving 4 bases unmatched. CDR3 bases: TGCAGCGTTGAAGCTAAACTAGCGGACAATGAGCAGTTCTTC. This encodes CSVEAKLADNEQFF.

The gene calls are TRBV7-9 and TRBJ2-1, with D possibly TRBD2 on 7 matching bases. Trimming stripped 6 bases from V and 6 bases from J, with 18 bases between. Germline V lookup: CDR1 SEHNR, CDR2 FQNEAQ (reference sequence). This CDR3 is 15 amino acids long. The CDR3 DNA sequence: TGTGCCAGCAGTTTACCTGAACGGGGGGCCAATGAGCAGTTCTTC. This encodes CASSLPERGANEQFF.

The chain uses TRBV7-2 and TRBJ2-1; D is unresolved. CDR3 length equals 14 residues. Trimming removed 3 bases from V and 5 bases from J, with 11 bases in between. CDR1 and CDR2 from the germline V gene are SGHTA and FQGNSA. As DNA, the CDR3 is TGTGCCAGCAGCTTCCATCCAAGGAACAATGAGCAGTTCTTC. This codes for CASSFHPRNNEQFF.